The 29 T cell receptor beta chains below come from one sample, sequenced in a study of shared clonotypes between healthy human individuals. The data were produced by immunoSEQ multiplex PCR, yet TCRdb's version contains in-frame clones alone and is incomplete. The sample holds 900,000 to 1,200,000 clones, roughly 74% seen once. The sample was memory CD4+ T cells from PBMCs. Subset given: CD45RA-negative fraction. Receptors were obtained from a man aged 18 to 29 in good health. Some clones in this sample may be carry-over from other donors' samples.

The V call is TRBV30, the J call TRBJ2-7; D remains unclear. The CDR3 loop spans 13 amino acids. CDR1 and CDR2 (germline): GTSNPN, SVGIG (reference sequence). Trimming removed 1 base at V and 5 bases at J, with 12 bases between. The CDR3 here is CAWSERIGDEQYF. The CDR3 DNA reads as TGTGCCTGGAGTGAAAGGATCGGCGACGAGCAGTACTTC.

This clone was counted a few times. This chain connects TRBV7-2 to TRBJ2-7; 11 bases are a match to TRBD1. The germline V gene encodes CDR1 SGHTA and CDR2 FQGNSA. This CDR3 comprises 16 residues. V lost 2 bases to trimming and J lost 1 base; unmatched junction nucleotides: 4. The CDR3 DNA is TGTGCCAGCAGCTTACTAGGACAGGGGGCATCCTACGAGCAGTACTTC. Protein: CASSLLGQGASYEQYF.

This sequence joins TRBV11-3 and TRBJ2-7; 7 bases match TRBD1. The CDR3 is 15 amino acids. Germline CDR1 reads SGHNT; CDR2 reads YENEEA. J was trimmed by 3 bases and V by 5 bases; bases with no gene match: 10. In DNA form, the CDR3 reads TGTGCCAGCAGCCCCGGGTCCGGGGACAGCTACGAGCAGTACTTC. It is translated as CASSPGSGDSYEQYF.

V is TRBV4-2 and J is TRBJ1-2; 8 positions match TRBD1. The junction had 3 bases not matched to a gene; V was cut back by 3 bases and J by 0 bases. CDR3 length: 15 residues. Germline CDR1 is LGHNA and CDR2 is YNFKEQ. The CDR3 protein is CASSHPGQANYGYTF. In DNA form, the CDR3 reads TGTGCCAGCAGCCACCCGGGACAGGCTAACTATGGCTACACCTTC.

For the CDR3, the DNA is TGTGCCAGCAGTTTAAGCGGGAGAACAGATACGCAGTATTTT. This sequence encodes CASSLSGRTDTQYF. The chain carries TRBV28 and TRBJ2-3, with 8 positions matching TRBD2. Unmatched junction bases numbered 1, after V lost 2 bases and J lost 3 bases. The CDR3 contains 14 residues. Germline V gene lookup returns CDR1 MDHEN and CDR2 SYDVKM.

The rearrangement joins TRBV11-3 to TRBJ2-2, with a tentative D call TRBD1 (6 bases). Germline CDR1 and CDR2: SGHNT and YENEEA. The CDR3 extends over 14 amino acids. Trimming shortened V by 5 bases and J by 4 bases, and 11 bases separated the two germline ends. The CDR3 region is CASSRGGSTGELFF. The DNA of the CDR3 is TGTGCCAGCAGCAGAGGGGGAAGCACCGGGGAGCTGTTTTTT.

CDR3 loop: CASSVVTGELFF. The CDR3 DNA reads as TGTGCCAGCAGTGTGGTCACCGGGGAGCTGTTTTTT. The chain combines TRBV5-4 with TRBJ2-2, with unresolved D. CDR3 length: 12 residues. Germline CDR1 SGHNT, CDR2 YYREEE (reference sequence). Trimming shortened V by 5 bases and J by 4 bases, and 6 bases separated the two germline ends.

This chain uses TRBV5-1 with TRBJ1-3, with D possibly matching TRBD1 (6 bases). With 4 bases removed from V and 7 bases from J, the gap between germline ends came to 18 bases. The CDR3 length is 15 residues. Germline V gives CDR1 SGHRS, CDR2 YFSETQ. DNA for the CDR3: TGCGCCAGCAGCGTGAGTGGGGGCCGCCCGAACACCATATATTTT. Amino acids: CASSVSGGRPNTIYF.

As concerns this clone: In the same sample, other DNA sequences code for this CDR3. The chain carries TRBV5-1 and TRBJ2-7; no clear D. The germline V gene has CDR1 SGHRS and CDR2 YFSETQ. This CDR3 is built from 15 residues. The ends were cut back, 4 bases at V and 1 base at J, with 15 bases in the middle. CDR3 DNA sequence: TGCGCCAGCAGCCCCAGTGGGCTGAGATCCTACGAGCAGTACTTC. This gives the protein CASSPSGLRSYEQYF.

This clone occurred a few times. A read error may be the cause here, since a much bigger clone is one base away. The V gene is TRBV19, the J gene TRBJ1-2; no reliable D call. The CDR3 has 12 residues. Germline V gene lookup returns CDR1 LNHDA and CDR2 SQIVND (reference sequence). The CDR3 sequence is CASSAADYGYAF. DNA for the CDR3: TGTGCCAGTAGTGCGGCAGACTATGGCTACGCCTTC. Based on the CDR3 plus reference TRBV19 and TRBJ1-2, the full variable domain is DGGITQSPKYLFRKEGQNVTLSCEQNLNHDAMYWYRQDPGQGLRLIYYSQIVNDFQKGDIAEGYSVSREKKESFPLTVTSAQKNPTAFYLCASSAADYGYAFGSGTRLTVV.

V is TRBV10-2 and J is TRBJ2-2, with D tentatively TRBD1 or TRBD2 (5 bases each). The CDR3 extends over 18 amino acids. Germline CDR1 is WSHSY and CDR2 is SAAADI. V shed 3 bases and J shed 1 base, with 18 bases lying between them. As DNA, the CDR3 is TGCGCCAGCAGTGACCACGACCCGGGACCCAGGAACACCGGGGAGCTGTTTTTT. This translates into CASSDHDPGPRNTGELFF.

V and J are TRBV28 and TRBJ1-3; 7 nucleotides align to TRBD1. In germline, CDR1 is MDHEN, CDR2 SYDVKM. V trimming: 7 bases; J trimming: 0 bases; junction bases outside the gene matches: 15. CDR3 length: 18 residues. The CDR3 protein is CASTYPGQSLFSGNTIYF. CDR3 nucleotide sequence: TGTGCCAGCACCTACCCGGGACAGTCCCTATTCTCTGGAAACACCATATATTTT.

The chain joins TRBV11-2 to TRBJ2-7; the match to TRBD1 covers 12 bases. The V gene end was trimmed by 0 bases and the J gene end by 5 bases; junction bases not matched to a gene: 5. CDR1 and CDR2 (germline): SGHAT, FQNNGV. This CDR3 is built from 16 residues. CDR3 sequence (DNA): TGTGCCAGCAGCTTAGATCTAGGGACAGGGGGCCACGAGCAGTACTTC. It encodes CASSLDLGTGGHEQYF. Full variable domain (rest looked up from reference TRBV11-2 and TRBJ2-7): EAGVAQSPRYKIIEKRQSVAFWCNPISGHATLYWYQQILGQGPKLLIQFQNNGVVDDSQLPKDRFSAERLKGVDSTLKIQPAKLEDSAVYLCASSLDLGTGGHEQYFGPGTRLTVT.

This chain uses TRBV7-3 with TRBJ2-3; D gene uncertain. Trimming cost V 4 bases and J 6 bases, with 8 bases left between them. Germline CDR1 reads SGHTA; CDR2 reads FQGTGA. The CDR3 has 12 amino acids. The CDR3 DNA is TGTGCCAGCAGCTCTTCGTCGGATACGCAGTATTTT. Translated: CASSSSSDTQYF.

The chain combines TRBV7-3 with TRBJ2-2; D unresolved. Trimming shortened V by 4 bases and J by 2 bases, and 5 bases separated the two germline ends. Germline V gives CDR1 SGHTA, CDR2 FQGTGA. The CDR3 has 13 amino acids. CDR3 loop: CASSYQNTGELFF. CDR3 DNA: TGTGCCAGCAGCTACCAAAACACCGGGGAGCTGTTTTTT.

At least ten counts were recorded for this clone. The chain links TRBV29-1 to TRBJ2-5, with D perhaps matching TRBD1 (6 bases). The germline gives CDR1 SQVTM, CDR2 ANQGSEA. Trimming stripped 7 bases from V and 0 bases from J, with 9 bases between. CDR3 length: 12 residues. The CDR3 here is CSGRTDQETQYF. The CDR3, as DNA: TGCAGCGGCCGGACAGACCAAGAGACCCAGTACTTC.

This clone was recorded many times. The chain carries TRBV18 and TRBJ2-5; 9 bases line up with TRBD1. The ends lost 2 bases at V and 5 bases at J; junction bases unmatched: 6. Germline lookup yields CDR1 KGHSH and CDR2 LQKENI. This CDR3 comprises 15 residues. The DNA for the CDR3 is TGTGCCAGCTCACCATCGCTTACAGGGGGCGAGACCCAGTACTTC. Protein: CASSPSLTGGETQYF.

The gene calls are TRBV5-1 and TRBJ2-2; D may be TRBD1 (5 bases). CDR1 and CDR2 from the germline V gene are SGHRS and YFSETQ. V was pared by 5 bases and J by 1 base, with 24 bases between. This CDR3 has 19 residues. The CDR3 reads CASSYGALVGLENTGELFF. Written as DNA, the CDR3 is TGCGCCAGCAGTTATGGGGCCCTAGTGGGCCTGGAGAACACCGGGGAGCTGTTTTTT.

The chain has TRBV11-2 and TRBJ1-1, with a possible D match to TRBD1 (6 bases). CDR1 is SGHAT and CDR2 is FQNNGV in the germline V gene. V gave up 3 bases and J gave up 4 bases, with 12 bases separating them. The CDR3 is 14 amino acids. Here the CDR3 reads CASSFRGSVTEAFF. The CDR3 DNA sequence: TGTGCCAGCAGCTTCAGGGGATCAGTCACTGAAGCTTTCTTT.

Concerning this clone: Since a much larger clone is just one base distant, this may be a read error. The chain joins TRBV5-4 to TRBJ1-2; D not resolved. CDR1 and CDR2 from the germline V gene are SGHNT and YYREEE (reference sequence). The CDR3 is made up of 13 amino acids. CDR3 DNA sequence: TGTGCCAGCAAAGAGAGTCCCACCTATGGCCACACCTTC. Translated: CASKESPTYGHTF.

Comments on this clone: This CDR3 is also generated by other DNA sequences in the sample. The genes are TRBV5-1 and TRBJ2-7, with D maybe TRBD1 (6 bases). Germline assignment: CDR1 SGHRS and CDR2 YFSETQ. The length of the CDR3 is 14 residues. V was shortened by 2 bases and J by 4 bases, with 13 bases between the two germline ends. CDR3 residues: CASSLGLGAYEQYF. The CDR3 region has the DNA TGCGCCAGCAGCTTAGGACTGGGGGCATACGAGCAGTACTTC.

For this clone: The junction departs from germline at one end; a sequencing error may be responsible. V and J are TRBV19 and TRBJ1-4; no firm D call. CDR1 and CDR2 from the germline V gene are LNHDA and SQIVND (reference sequence). This CDR3 is built from 14 residues. The CDR3 nucleotides read TGCGCCAGTAGTATAAGGGTTTCTGAAGAAAAACTGTTTTTT. It yields the protein CASSIRVSEEKLFF.

Ten or more counts support this clone. The chain has TRBV11-1 and TRBJ2-7; D possibly corresponds to TRBD2 (5 bases). The CDR3 extends over 13 amino acids. V lost 5 bases, J lost 2 bases, and 10 bases lay in between. CDR1 SGHAT and CDR2 FQDESV come from the germline V gene (reference sequence). Here the CDR3 DNA reads TGTGCCAGCAGCCTCGGGGTAACCTACGAGCAGTACTTC. Translated, it gives CASSLGVTYEQYF.

The V gene is TRBV4-3, the J gene TRBJ1-1, with D possibly matching TRBD1 (5 bases). Germline assignment: CDR1 LGHNA and CDR2 YSLEER. Between the trimmed V and J ends, which lost 0 bases and 0 bases, there was a span of 8 bases. The CDR3 is made up of 15 amino acids. CDR3 loop: CASSQDRGVNTEAFF. In nucleotides, the CDR3 is TGCGCCAGCAGCCAAGATCGGGGGGTGAACACTGAAGCTTTCTTT.

This clone was seen a few times. The chain recombines TRBV6-6 with TRBJ1-1; D is ambiguous. This CDR3 is built from 14 residues. The V and J ends lost 2 bases and 4 bases respectively, with 11 bases between them. The germline V gene has CDR1 MNHNY and CDR2 SVGAGI (reference sequence). CDR3: CASSYILPITEAFF. CDR3 DNA sequence: TGTGCCAGCAGTTACATCTTGCCCATCACTGAAGCTTTCTTT.

The rearrangement uses TRBV5-1 and TRBJ2-5; D may match TRBD1 or TRBD2 (6 bases each). Trimming took 4 bases from V and 4 from J, leaving 17 bases between them. CDR1 and CDR2 (germline): SGHRS, YFSETQ. The CDR3 loop spans 15 amino acids. The CDR3 DNA follows: TGCGCCAGCAGCGCGGGGACCCAGGGGCGAGAGACCCAGTACTTC. Translation: CASSAGTQGRETQYF.

This chain uses TRBV6-1 with TRBJ2-7, with 8 bases aligning to TRBD2. This CDR3 has 15 residues. Losses at the gene ends were 3 bases for V and 2 bases for J; bases not matched to a gene: 6. Germline-derived CDR1 and CDR2 are MNHNS and SASEGT. The DNA of the CDR3 is TGTGCCAGCAGTGAGTGGGGGACTAGGCCCTACGAGCAGTACTTC. This encodes CASSEWGTRPYEQYF.

This clone was observed a few times. The V and J genes are TRBV30 and TRBJ1-1, with 10 bases matching TRBD1. This CDR3 has 13 amino acids. Per the germline V gene, CDR1 is GTSNPN and CDR2 is SVGIG (reference sequence). V shed 4 bases, J shed 5 bases, and the junction held 4 bases outside the gene matches. In DNA, the CDR3 is TGTGCCTGGAAACGGACAGGGGGGACTGAAGCTTTCTTT. Translated: CAWKRTGGTEAFF.

The chain employs TRBV10-3 and TRBJ1-2; 10 bases agree with TRBD1. Germline lookup yields CDR1 ENHRY and CDR2 SYGVKD. The V segment lost 10 bases and the J segment 7 bases; nucleotides outside the gene matches: 9. This CDR3 comprises 13 residues. The CDR3, as DNA: TGTGCCAACCGCACGAGGACAGGGGGTGGCTACACCTTC. This encodes CANRTRTGGGYTF.